The 4 T cell receptor beta chains below all came from one sample that was sequenced in a study of T cell responses to AZD1222 COVID-19 vaccine. The repertoire was sequenced with immunoSEQ multiplex PCR; TCRdb's copy has only in-frame clones and lacks some. This repertoire shows about 120,000 clones, 70% to 90% found once; its top ten account for less than 4%. The sequencing here drew on peripheral blood, taken 28 days after the second AZD1222 dose. The receptors derive from an adult who received the AZD1222 COVID-19 vaccine.

The J gene is TRBJ2-2, the V gene TRBV7-2; D uncertain. This CDR3 comprises 12 residues. The V end was cut by 5 bases, the J end by 6 bases, with 7 bases between. Germline V lookup: CDR1 SGHTA, CDR2 FQGNSA. CDR3 bases: TGTGCCAGCAGCCGTAGTTCCGGGGAGCTGTTTTTT. Translation gives CASSRSSGELFF.

The rearrangement links TRBV5-1 to TRBJ2-1; 9 nucleotides agree with TRBD2. This CDR3 comprises 14 residues. J gave up 4 bases and V 9 bases, and 8 bases lay outside the gene matches. Germline-derived CDR1 and CDR2 are SGHRS and YFSETQ. CDR3 region: CATILAGAYNEQFF. The CDR3 bases are TGCGCCACCATCTTAGCGGGAGCTTACAATGAGCAGTTCTTC. The whole variable domain, filled in from reference TRBV5-1 and TRBJ2-1, reads KAGVTQTPRYLIKTRGQQVTLSCSPISGHRSVSWYQQTPGQGLQFLFEYFSETQRNKGNFPGRFSGRQFSNSRSEMNVSTLELGDSALYLCATILAGAYNEQFFGPGTRLTVL.

This chain uses TRBV3-1 (or the pseudogene TRBV3-2) with TRBJ2-2; 11 nucleotides match TRBD2. The CDR3 totals 16 residues. V lost 5 bases, J lost 6 bases, and 8 bases stayed unmatched. Germline lookup yields CDR1 LGHDT and CDR2 YNNKEL (reference sequence). CDR3 nucleotides: TGTGCCAGCAGCTCTCGGCTAGCGGGGGGTCCCGGGGAGCTGTTTTTT. Translation: CASSSRLAGGPGELFF.

The rearrangement links TRBV11-1 to TRBJ1-1; 9 bases agree with TRBD1. This CDR3 has 14 amino acids. V trimming: 5 bases; J trimming: 7 bases; junction bases outside the gene matches: 8. Per the germline V gene, CDR1 is SGHAT and CDR2 is FQDESV (reference sequence). CDR3 sequence: CASSTRGTGLEAFF. The CDR3 DNA is TGTGCCAGCAGCACGAGGGGGACAGGGCTTGAAGCTTTCTTT.